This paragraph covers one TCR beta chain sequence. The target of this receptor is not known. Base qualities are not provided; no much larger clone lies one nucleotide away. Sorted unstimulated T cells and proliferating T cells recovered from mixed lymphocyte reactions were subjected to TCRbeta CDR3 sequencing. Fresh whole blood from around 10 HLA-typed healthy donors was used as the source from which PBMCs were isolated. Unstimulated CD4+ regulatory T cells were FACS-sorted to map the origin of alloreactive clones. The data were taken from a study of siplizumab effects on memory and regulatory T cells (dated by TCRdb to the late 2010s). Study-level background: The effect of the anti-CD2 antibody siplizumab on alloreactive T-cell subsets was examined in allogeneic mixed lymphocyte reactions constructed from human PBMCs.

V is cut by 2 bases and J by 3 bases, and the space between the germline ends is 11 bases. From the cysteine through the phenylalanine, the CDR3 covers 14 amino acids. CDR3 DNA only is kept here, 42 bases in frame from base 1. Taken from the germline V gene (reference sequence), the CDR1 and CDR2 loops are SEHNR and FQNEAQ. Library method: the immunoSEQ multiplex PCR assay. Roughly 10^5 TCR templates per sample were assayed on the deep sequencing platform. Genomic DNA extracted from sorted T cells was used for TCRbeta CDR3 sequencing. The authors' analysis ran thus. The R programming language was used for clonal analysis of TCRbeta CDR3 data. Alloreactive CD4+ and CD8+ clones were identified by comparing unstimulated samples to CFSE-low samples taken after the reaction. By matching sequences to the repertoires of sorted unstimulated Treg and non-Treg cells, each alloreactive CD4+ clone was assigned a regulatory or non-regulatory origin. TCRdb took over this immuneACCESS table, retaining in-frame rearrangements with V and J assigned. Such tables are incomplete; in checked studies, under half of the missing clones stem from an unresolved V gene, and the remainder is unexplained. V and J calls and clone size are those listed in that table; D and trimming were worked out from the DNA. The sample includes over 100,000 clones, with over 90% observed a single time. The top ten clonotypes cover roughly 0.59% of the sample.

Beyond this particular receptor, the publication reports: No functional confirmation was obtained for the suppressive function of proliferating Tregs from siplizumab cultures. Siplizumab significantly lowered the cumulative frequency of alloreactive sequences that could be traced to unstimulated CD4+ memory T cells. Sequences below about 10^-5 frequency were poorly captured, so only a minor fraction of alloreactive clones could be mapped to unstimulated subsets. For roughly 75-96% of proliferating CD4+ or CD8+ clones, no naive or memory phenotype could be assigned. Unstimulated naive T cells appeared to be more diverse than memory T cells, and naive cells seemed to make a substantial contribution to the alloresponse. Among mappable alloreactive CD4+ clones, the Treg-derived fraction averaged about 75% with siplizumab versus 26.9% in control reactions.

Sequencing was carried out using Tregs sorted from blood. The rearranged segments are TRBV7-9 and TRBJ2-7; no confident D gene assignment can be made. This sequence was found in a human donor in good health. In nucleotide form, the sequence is TGTGCCAGCAGCTTATCCGCTAGAAGCTACGAGCAGTACTTC. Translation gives CASSLSARSYEQYF.